The 10 T cell receptor beta chains below all came from one sample that was sequenced in a study of T-cell reconstitution after alpha-beta-depleted transplantation in children. For TCRbeta, the library was prepared with unique molecular identifiers. TCRdb reanalysed the PCR reads using MiXCR and keeps one entry per CDR3 protein. The table has 250,000 to 300,000 distinct CDR3 sequences, approximately 9.6% seen once. This material consisted of PBMCs from the stem cell graft donor, taken from the stem cell graft. The receptor set was obtained from a human donor who donated a stem cell graft to a child with SCID.

The rearrangement uses TRBV5-6 and TRBJ2-2; D is unresolved. Germline loops: CDR1 SGHDT, CDR2 YYEEEE. V lost 0 bases to trimming and J lost 8 bases, with 8 bases between them. The CDR3 sequence is 13 residues long. CDR3 nucleotides: TGTGCCAGCAGCTTGGAGAGGAGAGGGGAGCTGTTTTTT. Protein product: CASSLERRGELFF.

This clonotype was counted between two and nine times. The V gene is TRBV20-1, the J gene TRBJ1-5, with a tentative D call TRBD1 (6 bases). Trimming left V 4 bases short and J 0 bases short, with 13 bases between. This CDR3 has 15 residues. Germline lookup yields CDR1 DFQATT and CDR2 SNEGSKA (reference sequence). CDR3 loop: CSANRGVDSNQPQHF. CDR3 nucleotide sequence: TGCAGTGCTAATAGGGGGGTCGATAGCAATCAGCCCCAGCATTTT.

The chain combines TRBV7-2 with TRBJ2-5; 9 bases line up with TRBD2. Germline trimming cut 5 bases from V and 7 bases from J; bases unmatched to any gene: 5. This CDR3 contains 13 residues. Germline V gene sequence: CDR1 SGHTA, CDR2 FQGNSA. Written as DNA, the CDR3 is TGTGCCAGCAGCGCTAGCGGGGTAGGGACCCAGTACTTC. Protein sequence: CASSASGVGTQYF.

This clonotype has just a few counts. This sequence joins TRBV7-3 and TRBJ2-1; 11 nucleotides agree with TRBD2. The junction had 12 bases not matched to a gene; V was cut back by 5 bases and J by 6 bases. Germline CDR1 reads SGHTA; CDR2 reads FQGTGA. The CDR3 consists of 17 residues. DNA for the CDR3: TGTGCCAGCAGCCCGACGACTATAGCGGGGGGGCGCAATGAGCAGTTCTTC. Amino acid sequence: CASSPTTIAGGRNEQFF.

In its sample, this clonotype was seen a few times. The rearrangement uses TRBV27 and TRBJ2-7; D ambiguous. Germline CDR1 MNHEY, CDR2 SMNVEV (reference sequence). Trimming pared 10 bases from V and 4 bases from J, leaving 14 bases between. There are 12 residues in the CDR3. Here the CDR3 DNA reads TGTGCCATCGGAGCCTGGCCTTACGAGCAGTACTTC. Protein product: CAIGAWPYEQYF.

The CDR3 spells CSASLTGLTDTQYF. CDR3 nucleotides: TGCAGTGCGAGTTTGACAGGGTTAACAGATACGCAGTATTTT. The V gene is TRBV20-1, the J gene TRBJ2-3, with TRBD1 matching 7 bases. The CDR3 covers 14 residues. J lost 3 bases, V lost 6 bases, and 9 bases had no gene match. CDR1 and CDR2 from the germline V gene are DFQATT and SNEGSKA (reference sequence).

The chain carries TRBV5-1 and TRBJ2-5; D might be TRBD1 (6 bases). The CDR3 contains 14 residues. Germline V lookup: CDR1 SGHRS, CDR2 YFSETQ. With 5 bases removed from V and 4 bases from J, the gap between germline ends came to 15 bases. CDR3 DNA: TGCGCCAGCAGAACAGGGCTAACAGGAGAGACCCAGTACTTC. Translating it yields CASRTGLTGETQYF.

This clonotype was seen more than once but under ten times. A clone one base away is much larger, so this may be a read error. The chain joins TRBV7-9 to TRBJ2-2; no clear D gene. The CDR3 runs 13 residues. Trimming shortened V by 1 base and J by 3 bases, and 3 bases separated the two germline ends. Germline V lookup: CDR1 SEHNR, CDR2 FQNEAQ (reference sequence). The CDR3 sequence: CASSLGHTGELFF. Written as DNA, the CDR3 is TGTGCCAGCAGCTTAGGCCACACCGGGGAGCTGTTTTTT.

This chain uses TRBV19 with TRBJ2-2; D perhaps matches TRBD2 (5 bases). Germline CDR1 LNHDA, CDR2 SQIVND (reference sequence). V dropped 3 bases and J dropped 0 bases, with 11 bases sitting between them. The CDR3 contains 16 residues. In DNA form, the CDR3 reads TGTGCCAGTAGTATCCCCCGAGGGTCGAACACCGGGGAGCTGTTTTTT. Translation: CASSIPRGSNTGELFF.

V is TRBV10-3 and J is TRBJ2-3; TRBD2 agrees at 10 bases. The length of the CDR3 is 15 residues. V was clipped by 3 bases and J by 2 bases; unmatched bases: 2. The V gene's germline CDR1 is ENHRY and CDR2 SYGVKD. Here the CDR3 DNA reads TGTGCCATCAGTGAACTAGCGGGGACCACAGATACGCAGTATTTT. Translated, it gives CAISELAGTTDTQYF.